The present entry profiles one TCR beta chain with its context. Its antigen is unknown. The sample is drawn from a study of beta chain features in type 1 diabetes. General observations from the study: Shorter TCRB CDR3s, moderately but significantly so, marked every one of the four CD4+ subsets in Type 1 diabetes patients.

The CDR3 loop spans 13 amino acids. V was trimmed by 5 bases and J by 0 bases, leaving 5 bases between them. Germline CDR1 SGHAT, CDR2 FQNNGV. Expressed TCRB transcripts were sequenced because the entire RNA isolate underwent reverse transcription. Clones were read by immunoSEQ multiplex PCR, and TCRdb kept only the in-frame ones, dropping some. The repertoire holds 250,000 to 350,000 clones, roughly an eighth seen once, with 0.015% to 0.02% in the top ten. The genes are TRBV11-2 and TRBJ1-3, with D uncertain. Sequenced input: naive CD4+ T cells from blood. This TCR derives from a man in his thirties or forties with type 1 diabetes. In nucleotides, the CDR3 is TGTGCCAGCAGCCGGTACTCTGGAAACACCATATATTTT. Translation gives CASSRYSGNTIYF.